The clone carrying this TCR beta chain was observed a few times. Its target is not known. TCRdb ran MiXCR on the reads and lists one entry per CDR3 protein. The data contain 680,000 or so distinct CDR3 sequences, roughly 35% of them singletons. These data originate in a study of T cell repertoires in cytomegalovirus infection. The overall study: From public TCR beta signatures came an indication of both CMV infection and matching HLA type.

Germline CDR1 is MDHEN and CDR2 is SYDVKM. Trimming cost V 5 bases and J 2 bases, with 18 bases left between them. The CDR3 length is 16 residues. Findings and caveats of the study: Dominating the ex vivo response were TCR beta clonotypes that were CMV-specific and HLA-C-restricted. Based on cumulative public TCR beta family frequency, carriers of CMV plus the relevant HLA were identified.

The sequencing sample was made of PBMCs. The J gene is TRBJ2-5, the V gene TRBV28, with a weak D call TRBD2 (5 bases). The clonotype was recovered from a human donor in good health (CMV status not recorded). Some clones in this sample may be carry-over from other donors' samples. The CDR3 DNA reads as TGTGCCAGCAGTCCCAGGCGGGCCCCAGCACAAGAGACCCAGTACTTC. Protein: CASSPRRAPAQETQYF.